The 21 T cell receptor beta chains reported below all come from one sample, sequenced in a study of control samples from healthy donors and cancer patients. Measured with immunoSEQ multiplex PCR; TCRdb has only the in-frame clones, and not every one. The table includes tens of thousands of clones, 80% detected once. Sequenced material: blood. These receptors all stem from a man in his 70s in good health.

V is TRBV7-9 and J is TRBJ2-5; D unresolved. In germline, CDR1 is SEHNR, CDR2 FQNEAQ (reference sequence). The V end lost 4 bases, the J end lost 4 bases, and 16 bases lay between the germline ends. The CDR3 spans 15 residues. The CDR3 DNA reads TGTGCCAGCAGCTCCCAATTGGTTTTTAGAGAGACCCAGTACTTC. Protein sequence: CASSSQLVFRETQYF.

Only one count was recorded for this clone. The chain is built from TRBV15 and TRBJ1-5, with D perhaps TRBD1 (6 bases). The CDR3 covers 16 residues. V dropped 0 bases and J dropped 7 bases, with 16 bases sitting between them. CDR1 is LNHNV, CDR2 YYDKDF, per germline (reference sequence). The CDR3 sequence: CATSRDFPGGAQPQHF. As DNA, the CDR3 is TGTGCCACCAGCAGAGATTTCCCGGGGGGCGCGCAGCCCCAGCATTTT.

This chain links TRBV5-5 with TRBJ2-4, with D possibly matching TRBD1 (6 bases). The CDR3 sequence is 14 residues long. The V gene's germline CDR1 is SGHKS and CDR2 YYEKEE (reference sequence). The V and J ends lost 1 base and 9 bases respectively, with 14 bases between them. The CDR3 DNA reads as TGTGCCAGCAGCTTGTCAAGGCAGGGGATCATTCAGTACTTC. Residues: CASSLSRQGIIQYF.

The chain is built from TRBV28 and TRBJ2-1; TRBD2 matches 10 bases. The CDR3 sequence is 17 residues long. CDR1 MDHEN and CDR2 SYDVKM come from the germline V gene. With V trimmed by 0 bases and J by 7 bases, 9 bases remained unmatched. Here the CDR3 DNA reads TGTGCCAGCAGTTTATGGCGGTCTAGCGGGAGTGGGAATGAGCAGTTCTTC. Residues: CASSLWRSSGSGNEQFF.

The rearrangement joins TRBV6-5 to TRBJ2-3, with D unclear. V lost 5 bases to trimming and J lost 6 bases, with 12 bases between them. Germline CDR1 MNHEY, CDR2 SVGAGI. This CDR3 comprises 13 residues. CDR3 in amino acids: CASSRPAGDTQYF. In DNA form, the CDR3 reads TGTGCCAGCAGTCGCCCGGCTGGGGATACGCAGTATTTT.

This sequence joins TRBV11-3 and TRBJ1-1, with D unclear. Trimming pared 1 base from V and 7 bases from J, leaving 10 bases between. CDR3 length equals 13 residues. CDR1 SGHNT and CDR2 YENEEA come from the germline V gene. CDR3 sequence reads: CASSLGFPVEAFF. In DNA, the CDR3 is TGTGCCAGCAGCTTAGGCTTTCCAGTTGAAGCTTTCTTT.

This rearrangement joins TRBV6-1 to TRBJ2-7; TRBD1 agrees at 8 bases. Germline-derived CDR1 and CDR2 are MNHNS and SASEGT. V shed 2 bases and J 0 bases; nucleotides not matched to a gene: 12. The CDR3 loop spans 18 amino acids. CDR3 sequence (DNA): TGTGCCAGCAGTGAACGGTACGGGGGACAGGAGCTCTCCTACGAGCAGTACTTC. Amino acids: CASSERYGGQELSYEQYF.

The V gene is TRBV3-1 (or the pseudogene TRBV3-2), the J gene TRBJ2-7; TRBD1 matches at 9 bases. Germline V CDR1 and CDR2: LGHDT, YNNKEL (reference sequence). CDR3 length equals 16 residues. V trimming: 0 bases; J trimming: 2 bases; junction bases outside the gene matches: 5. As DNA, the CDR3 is TGTGCCAGCAGCCAAGACGCGACAGGGGGTCCCTACGAGCAGTACTTC. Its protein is CASSQDATGGPYEQYF.

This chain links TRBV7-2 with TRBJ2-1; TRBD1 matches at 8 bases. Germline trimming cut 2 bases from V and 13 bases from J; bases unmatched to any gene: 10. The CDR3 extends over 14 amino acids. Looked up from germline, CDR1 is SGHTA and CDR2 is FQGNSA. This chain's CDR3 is CASSLNLRTGIQFF. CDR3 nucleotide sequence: TGTGCCAGCAGCTTAAACCTTCGGACAGGGATCCAGTTCTTC.

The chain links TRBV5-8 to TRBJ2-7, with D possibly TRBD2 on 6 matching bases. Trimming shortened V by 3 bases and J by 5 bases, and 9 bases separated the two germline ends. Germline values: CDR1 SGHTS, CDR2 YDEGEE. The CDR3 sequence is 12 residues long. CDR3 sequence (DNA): TGTGCCAGCAGCTCCACGGGGGACGAGCAGTACTTC. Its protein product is CASSSTGDEQYF.

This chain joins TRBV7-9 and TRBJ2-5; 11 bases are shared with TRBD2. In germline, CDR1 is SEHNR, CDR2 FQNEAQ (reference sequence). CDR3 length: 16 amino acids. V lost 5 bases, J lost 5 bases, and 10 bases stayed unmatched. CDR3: CASSPLSGGASETQYF. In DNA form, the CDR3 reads TGTGCCAGCAGCCCCCTTAGCGGGGGGGCTAGTGAGACCCAGTACTTC.

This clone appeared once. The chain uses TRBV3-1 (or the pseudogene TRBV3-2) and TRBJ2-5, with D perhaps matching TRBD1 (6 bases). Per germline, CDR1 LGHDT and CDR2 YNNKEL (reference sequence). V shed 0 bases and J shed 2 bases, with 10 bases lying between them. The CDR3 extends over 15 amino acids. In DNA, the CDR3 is TGTGCCAGCAGCCAAGATGCAACAGGGCAAGAGACCCAGTACTTC. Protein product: CASSQDATGQETQYF.

CDR3 sequence (DNA): TGTGCCAGCAGGGACCGTCTAGCGGGAGGGCCTAGCTACAATGAGCAGTTCTTC. This translates into CASRDRLAGGPSYNEQFF. This chain connects TRBV2 to TRBJ2-1; TRBD2 aligns across 12 bases. Unmatched junction bases numbered 12, after V lost 6 bases and J lost 3 bases. The CDR3 covers 18 residues. Looked up from germline, CDR1 is SNHLY and CDR2 is FYNNEI. Full variable domain (rest looked up from reference TRBV2 and TRBJ2-1): EPEVTQTPSHQVTQMGQEVILRCVPISNHLYFYWYRQILGQKVEFLVSFYNNEISEKSEIFDDQFSVERPDGSNFTLKIRSTKLEDSAMYFCASRDRLAGGPSYNEQFFGPGTRLTVL.

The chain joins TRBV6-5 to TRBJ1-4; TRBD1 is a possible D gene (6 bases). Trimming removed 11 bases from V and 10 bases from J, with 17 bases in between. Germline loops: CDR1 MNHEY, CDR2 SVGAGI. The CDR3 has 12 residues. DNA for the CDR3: TGTGCCTCCCAGGGGTCGAAACGAAAACTGTTTTTT. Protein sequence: CASQGSKRKLFF.

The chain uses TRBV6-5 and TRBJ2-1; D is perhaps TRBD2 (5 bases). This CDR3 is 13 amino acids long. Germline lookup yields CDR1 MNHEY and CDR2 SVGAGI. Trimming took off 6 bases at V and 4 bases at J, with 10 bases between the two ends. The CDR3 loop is CASRLGLYNEQFF. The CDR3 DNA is TGTGCCAGCAGACTTGGACTTTACAATGAGCAGTTCTTC.

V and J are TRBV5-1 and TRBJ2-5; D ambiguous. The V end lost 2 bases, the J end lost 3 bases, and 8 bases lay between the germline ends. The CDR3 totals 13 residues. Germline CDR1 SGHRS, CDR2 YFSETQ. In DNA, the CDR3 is TGCGCCAGCAGCTTCGCAGGAAAAGAGACCCAGTACTTC. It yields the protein CASSFAGKETQYF.

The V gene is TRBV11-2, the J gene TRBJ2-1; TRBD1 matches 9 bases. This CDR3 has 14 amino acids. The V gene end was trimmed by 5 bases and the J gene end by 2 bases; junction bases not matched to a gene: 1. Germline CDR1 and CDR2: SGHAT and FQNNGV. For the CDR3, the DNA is TGTGCCAGCAGCCGGGACAGGGCCTACAATGAGCAGTTCTTC. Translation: CASSRDRAYNEQFF.

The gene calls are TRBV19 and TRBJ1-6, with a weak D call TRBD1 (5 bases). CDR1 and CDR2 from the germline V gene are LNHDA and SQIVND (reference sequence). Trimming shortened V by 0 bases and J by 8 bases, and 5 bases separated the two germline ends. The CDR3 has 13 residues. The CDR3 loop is CASSIEGDSPLHF. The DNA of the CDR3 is TGTGCCAGTAGTATAGAAGGGGATTCACCCCTCCACTTT.

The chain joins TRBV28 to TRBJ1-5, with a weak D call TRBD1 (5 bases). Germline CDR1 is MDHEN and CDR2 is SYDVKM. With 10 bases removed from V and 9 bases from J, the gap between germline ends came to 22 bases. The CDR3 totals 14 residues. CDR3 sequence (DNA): TGTGCCACCTTTCCGGGGGGGACCTATACGCCCCAGCATTTT. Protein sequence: CATFPGGTYTPQHF.

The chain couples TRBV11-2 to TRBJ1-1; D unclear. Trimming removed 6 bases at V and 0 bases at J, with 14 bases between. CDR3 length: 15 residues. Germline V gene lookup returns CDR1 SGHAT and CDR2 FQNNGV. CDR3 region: CASSTGPFVNTEAFF. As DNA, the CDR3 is TGTGCCAGCAGTACCGGGCCCTTCGTGAACACTGAAGCTTTCTTT.

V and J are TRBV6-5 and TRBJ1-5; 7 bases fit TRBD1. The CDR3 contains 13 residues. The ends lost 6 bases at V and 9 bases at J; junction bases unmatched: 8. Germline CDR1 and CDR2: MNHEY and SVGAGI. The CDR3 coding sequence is TGTGCCAGCAGACCCGACAGGGCTCGGCCCCAGCATTTT. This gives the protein CASRPDRARPQHF.